Listed below are T cell receptor beta chains from one sample, sequenced in a study of T cells in Graves' hyperthyroidism and ophthalmopathy. MiXCR, run by TCRdb on the multiplex PCR reads, gives a single entry per CDR3 protein. The sample comprises 250,000 to 350,000 distinct CDR3 sequences, 22% of which are singletons, and around 65% rests with the top ten. Sequenced material: blood. These receptor sequences come from a man under 40 with Graves' ophthalmopathy. Each CDR3 is given with its conserved first and last residue. D genes are given only for firm matches. The size entry is marked missing in some rows and otherwise reads once, few, many or a size class.

D: -
V: TRBV28
size: -
J: TRBJ2-7
CDR3: CASKSSYEQYF
DNA: TGTGCCAGCAAAAGCTCCTACGAGCAGTACTTC

D: -
V: TRBV29-1
size: few
J: TRBJ2-5
CDR3: CSVDRWETQYF
DNA: TGCAGCGTTGATAGGTGGGAGACCCAGTACTTC

D: -
V: TRBV24-1
size: few
J: TRBJ2-1
CDR3: CATSDPRQVSDEQFF
DNA: TGTGCCACCAGTGATCCCCGACAGGTCTCGGATGAGCAGTTCTTC

D: TRBD2
V: TRBV19
size: -
J: TRBJ2-2
CDR3: CASSWGVLAETGELFF
DNA: TGTGCCAGTAGTTGGGGGGTGCTAGCGGAAACCGGGGAGCTGTTTTTT

D: -
V: TRBV11-2
size: many
J: TRBJ1-3
CDR3: CASSLGWSGNTIYF
DNA: TGTGCCAGCAGCTTAGGATGGTCTGGAAACACCATATATTTT

D: TRBD1
V: TRBV24-1
size: few
J: TRBJ2-5
CDR3: CATAGQGETQYF
DNA: TGTGCCACCGCGGGACAGGGAGAGACCCAGTACTTC

D: -
V: TRBV6-1
size: -
J: TRBJ1-1
CDR3: CASSSPRGGTMNTEAFF
DNA: TGTGCCAGCAGCTCCCCTAGAGGAGGGACCATGAACACTGAAGCTTTCTTT

D: TRBD2
V: TRBV13
size: -
J: TRBJ2-7
CDR3: CASSSTSGFYEQYF
DNA: TGTGCCAGCAGCTCGACTAGCGGGTTCTACGAGCAGTACTTC

D: TRBD2
V: TRBV6-1
size: few
J: TRBJ2-4
CDR3: CASTFKTSGALAKNIQYF
DNA: TGTGCCAGCACCTTCAAGACTAGCGGGGCTTTAGCCAAAAACATTCAGTACTTC

D: TRBD2
V: TRBV6-5
size: many
J: TRBJ2-1
CDR3: CASSYSISGRAEQFF
DNA: TGTGCCAGCAGTTACTCGATAAGCGGGAGGGCTGAGCAGTTCTTC

D: TRBD1
V: TRBV11-3
size: many
J: TRBJ1-1
CDR3: CASSLRPSGTGEAFF
DNA: TGTGCCAGCAGCTTAAGACCATCCGGGACAGGGGAAGCTTTCTTT

D: -
V: TRBV3-1
size: many
J: TRBJ1-2
CDR3: CASSPQVINYGYTF
DNA: TGTGCCAGCAGCCCACAGGTAATCAACTATGGCTACACCTTC

D: -
V: TRBV10-1
size: few
J: TRBJ2-5
CDR3: CASSALSAAQETQYF
DNA: TGCGCCAGCAGTGCCCTTTCAGCGGCCCAAGAGACCCAGTACTTC

D: TRBD2
V: TRBV5-1
size: -
J: TRBJ2-7
CDR3: CASSPWTSGSEGQYF
DNA: TGCGCCAGCAGCCCCTGGACTAGCGGGAGCGAAGGGCAGTACTTC

D: TRBD1
V: TRBV9
size: few
J: TRBJ1-2
CDR3: CASSNRPGQGPHTF
DNA: TGTGCCAGCAGCAATCGACCGGGACAGGGGCCTCACACCTTC

D: TRBD2
V: TRBV9
size: -
J: TRBJ2-3
CDR3: CASSVGAGVRTDTQYF
DNA: TGTGCCAGCAGCGTAGGTGCGGGAGTGAGGACAGATACGCAGTATTTT

D: -
V: TRBV30
size: many
J: TRBJ1-4
CDR3: CAWRRQAGDEKLFF
DNA: TGTGCCTGGAGACGACAGGCCGGAGATGAAAAACTGTTTTTT

D: -
V: TRBV6-4
size: -
J: TRBJ2-2
CDR3: CASSREYTGELFF
DNA: TGTGCCAGCAGCAGGGAGTACACCGGGGAGCTGTTTTTT

D: -
V: TRBV4-1
size: few
J: TRBJ2-5
CDR3: CASSQDATSGSRGETQYF
DNA: TGCGCCAGCAGCCAAGATGCGACGAGCGGGTCCCGGGGGGAGACCCAGTACTTC

D: -
V: TRBV11-2
size: many
J: TRBJ2-2
CDR3: CASSLGGVFTGELFF
DNA: TGTGCCAGCAGCTTAGGAGGGGTGTTCACCGGGGAGCTGTTTTTT

D: TRBD1
V: TRBV5-1
size: -
J: TRBJ1-4
CDR3: CASSLRQGAGEKLFF
DNA: TGCGCCAGCAGCTTACGACAGGGGGCTGGTGAAAAACTGTTTTTT

D: TRBD1
V: TRBV11-3
size: many
J: TRBJ2-1
CDR3: CASSFAGQGNNEQFF
DNA: TGTGCCAGCAGCTTTGCGGGACAGGGGAACAATGAGCAGTTCTTC